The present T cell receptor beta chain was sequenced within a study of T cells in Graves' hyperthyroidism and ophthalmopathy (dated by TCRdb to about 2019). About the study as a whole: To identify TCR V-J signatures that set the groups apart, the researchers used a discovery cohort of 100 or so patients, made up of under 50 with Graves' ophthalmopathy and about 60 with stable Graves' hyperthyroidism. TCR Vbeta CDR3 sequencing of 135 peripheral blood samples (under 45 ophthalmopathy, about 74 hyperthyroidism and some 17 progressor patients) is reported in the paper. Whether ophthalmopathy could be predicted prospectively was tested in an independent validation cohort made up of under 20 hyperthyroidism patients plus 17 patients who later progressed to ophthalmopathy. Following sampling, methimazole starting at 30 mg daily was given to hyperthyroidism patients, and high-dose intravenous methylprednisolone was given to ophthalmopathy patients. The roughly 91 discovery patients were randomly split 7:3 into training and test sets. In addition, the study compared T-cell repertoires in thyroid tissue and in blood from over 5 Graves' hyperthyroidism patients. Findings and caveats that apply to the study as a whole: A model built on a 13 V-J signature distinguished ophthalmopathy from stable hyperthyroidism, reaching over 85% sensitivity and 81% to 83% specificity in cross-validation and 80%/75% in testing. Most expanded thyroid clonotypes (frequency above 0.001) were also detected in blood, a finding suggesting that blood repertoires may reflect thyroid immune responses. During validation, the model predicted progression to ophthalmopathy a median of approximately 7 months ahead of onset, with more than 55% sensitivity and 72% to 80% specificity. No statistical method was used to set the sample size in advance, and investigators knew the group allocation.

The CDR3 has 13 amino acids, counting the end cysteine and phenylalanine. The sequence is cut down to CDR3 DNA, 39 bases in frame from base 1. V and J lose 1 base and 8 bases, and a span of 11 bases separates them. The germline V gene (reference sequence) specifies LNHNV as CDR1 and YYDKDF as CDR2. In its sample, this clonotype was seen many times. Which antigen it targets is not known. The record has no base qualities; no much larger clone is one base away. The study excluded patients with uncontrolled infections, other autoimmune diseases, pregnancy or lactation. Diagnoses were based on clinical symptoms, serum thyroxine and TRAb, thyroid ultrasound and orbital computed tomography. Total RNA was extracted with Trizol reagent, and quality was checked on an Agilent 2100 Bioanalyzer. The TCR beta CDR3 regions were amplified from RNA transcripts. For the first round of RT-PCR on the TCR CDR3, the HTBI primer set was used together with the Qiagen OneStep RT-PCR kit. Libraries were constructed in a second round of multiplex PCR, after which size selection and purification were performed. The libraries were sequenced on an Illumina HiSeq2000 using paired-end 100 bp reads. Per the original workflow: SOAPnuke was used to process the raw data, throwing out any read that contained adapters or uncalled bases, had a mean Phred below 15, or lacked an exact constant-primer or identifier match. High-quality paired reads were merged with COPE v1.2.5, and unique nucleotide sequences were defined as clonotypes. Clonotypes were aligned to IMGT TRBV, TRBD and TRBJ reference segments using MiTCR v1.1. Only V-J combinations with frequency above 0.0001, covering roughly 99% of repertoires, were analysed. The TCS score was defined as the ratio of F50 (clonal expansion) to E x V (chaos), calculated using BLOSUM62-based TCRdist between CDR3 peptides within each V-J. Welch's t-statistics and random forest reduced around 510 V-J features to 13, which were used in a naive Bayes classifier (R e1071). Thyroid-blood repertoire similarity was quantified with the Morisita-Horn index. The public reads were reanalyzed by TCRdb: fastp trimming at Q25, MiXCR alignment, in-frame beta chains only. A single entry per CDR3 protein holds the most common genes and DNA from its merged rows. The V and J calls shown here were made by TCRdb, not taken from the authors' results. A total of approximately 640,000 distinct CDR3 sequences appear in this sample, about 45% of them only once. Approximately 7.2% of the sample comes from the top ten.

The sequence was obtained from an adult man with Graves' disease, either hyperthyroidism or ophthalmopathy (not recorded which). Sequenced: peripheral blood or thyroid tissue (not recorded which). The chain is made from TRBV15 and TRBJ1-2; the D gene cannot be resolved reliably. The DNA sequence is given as TGTGCCACCAGCAGAGGAGGGTCAGACGGCTACACCTTC. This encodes CATSRGGSDGYTF.